This note documents a single TCR beta chain sequence. Its antigen is as yet unknown. This CDR3 is 11 amino acids long. The V gene's germline CDR1 is GTSNPN and CDR2 SVGIG (reference sequence). The V gene lost 0 bases and the J gene lost 4 bases, with 4 bases spanning the gap. This entry comes from a study of ipilimumab plus nivolumab after autologous stem cell transplantation. About the research overall: Median doses per patient: roughly five ipilimumab, under 10 nivolumab. Myeloma cases were transplant-naive high-risk or relapsed within 3 years post first autologous transplant. Study-wide results and limits: The authors say TCR, Treg and microbiome findings warrant further study.

Starting 14 to 28 days after autologous transplant, ipilimumab 1 mg/kg was given. Sequencing used immunoSEQ multiplex PCR; TCRdb keeps in-frame clones, though not all of them. Of some 3,100 clones listed, less than 90% were seen once; the top ten hold around 10%. The origin of this receptor is a male donor with multiple myeloma. Source: PBMCs, taken in a trial of ipilimumab plus nivolumab as post-transplant consolidation. This sequence joins TRBV30 and TRBJ2-7; unclear D gene. CDR3 sequence reads: CAWSVQYEQYF. CDR3 DNA sequence: TGTGCCTGGAGTGTACAATACGAGCAGTACTTC.